This TCR beta chain was obtained from a study of OX40 agonist ivuxolimab in advanced cancers. Study-level results: Expanded clones were, on average, more numerous in CD8+ T cells than in CD4+.

Enrollment shut out patients with autoimmune disease history or systemic immunosuppression. Profiling relied on immunoSEQ multiplex PCR, and the TCRdb table lists in-frame clones only, not all of them. Altogether 55,000 to 80,000 clones are present, more than 80% being singletons, with the ten largest covering 2.8%. This CDR3 contains 13 residues. The germline CDR1 and CDR2 sequences are MNHEY and SVGAGI. Concerning this clone itself: Its antigen remains unidentified. One end of the junction does not line up with germline, which may come from a read error.

The chain has TRBV6-5 and TRBJ2-3; the D call may be TRBD1 or TRBD2 (5 bases each). The sequences come from CD4+ or CD8+ T cells sorted from blood, collected in a trial of the OX40 agonist ivuxolimab. The clonotype comes from an adult with an advanced solid tumor such as melanoma, head and neck, liver or kidney cancer. DNA of the CDR3: TGTGCCAGCAAGGGGAGTATCACAAATACGCAGTATTTT. It yields the protein CASKGSITNTQYF.